Listed below are T cell receptor beta chains from one sample, sequenced in a study of cytomegalovirus exposure and HLA in healthy donors. Profiled with immunoSEQ multiplex PCR; TCRdb holds only in-frame clones, not every one. This table holds about 200,000 clones, roughly four fifths found once. The material sequenced was PBMCs. These receptor sequences come from a woman between 40 and 55 years old in good health and CMV-seronegative. The CDR3 runs from the conserved cysteine through the conserved F or W.

V gene: TRBV30
J gene: TRBJ1-5
CDR3 protein: CAWRGQGDNQPQHF

V gene: TRBV15
J gene: TRBJ1-2
CDR3 protein: CATSRDSVREGAANYGYTF

V gene: TRBV19
J gene: TRBJ2-1
CDR3 protein: CASSTQGDADNEQFF

V gene: TRBV27
J gene: TRBJ2-5
CDR3 protein: CASSLLGGAQETQYF

V gene: TRBV7-8
J gene: TRBJ1-6
CDR3 protein: CASSGPGTYNSPLHF

V gene: TRBV28
J gene: TRBJ1-4
CDR3 protein: CASSLANMGGGKLFF

V gene: TRBV27
J gene: TRBJ1-2
CDR3 protein: CASSSTLWTGVSCHYTF

V gene: TRBV14
J gene: TRBJ2-7
CDR3 protein: CASSQDPRTGGPYEQYF

V gene: TRBV28
J gene: TRBJ2-5
CDR3 protein: CASSWNFAGQWETQYF

V gene: TRBV19
J gene: TRBJ2-1
CDR3 protein: CASSIDRGNEQFF

V gene: TRBV10-3
J gene: TRBJ2-7
CDR3 protein: CATKGQGVLYEQYF

V gene: TRBV29-1
J gene: TRBJ2-1
CDR3 protein: CSAEGTSGSYNEQFF

V gene: TRBV28
J gene: TRBJ1-1
CDR3 protein: CASHGQTARDTEAFF

V gene: TRBV7-9
J gene: TRBJ2-1
CDR3 protein: CASRVSLQEQFF

V gene: TRBV7-2
J gene: TRBJ2-7
CDR3 protein: CASSLRTSGSYEQYF

V gene: TRBV6-4
J gene: TRBJ2-3
CDR3 protein: CASSDSGSSGTDTQYF

V gene: TRBV27
J gene: TRBJ2-7
CDR3 protein: CASSQETDYEQYF

V gene: TRBV9
J gene: TRBJ2-1
CDR3 protein: CASSVADSRQSEQFF

V gene: TRBV18
J gene: TRBJ1-5
CDR3 protein: CASSPLGGNQPQHF

V gene: TRBV4-1
J gene: TRBJ2-1
CDR3 protein: CASSQGLPSGILNEQFF

V gene: TRBV4-2
J gene: TRBJ2-1
CDR3 protein: CASSQVEAGTGRHEQFF

V gene: TRBV4-1
J gene: TRBJ2-2
CDR3 protein: CASSHLDTARTGELFF

V gene: TRBV5-1
J gene: TRBJ2-7
CDR3 protein: CASSWTSGKAYEQYF

V gene: TRBV28
J gene: TRBJ2-3
CDR3 protein: CASPPGQGWFYADTQYF

V gene: TRBV2
J gene: TRBJ1-4
CDR3 protein: CASSERRLNEKLFF

V gene: TRBV6-5
J gene: TRBJ2-7
CDR3 protein: CASSSRFSGVLQQYF

V gene: TRBV28
J gene: TRBJ2-1
CDR3 protein: CASSFWGLAQTLGRTYNEQFF

V gene: TRBV2
J gene: TRBJ2-2
CDR3 protein: CASSRTRDRGMAGSTGELFF

V gene: TRBV2
J gene: TRBJ1-2
CDR3 protein: CASSEGRPVGYTF

V gene: TRBV19
J gene: TRBJ2-3
CDR3 protein: CASSRLAGATDTQYF

V gene: TRBV19
J gene: TRBJ1-1
CDR3 protein: CASKQGNTEAFF

V gene: TRBV27
J gene: TRBJ2-7
CDR3 protein: CASGLAGGATYEQYF

V gene: TRBV19
J gene: TRBJ2-5
CDR3 protein: CASSPGTSWRETQYF

V gene: TRBV19
J gene: TRBJ1-4
CDR3 protein: CASSKKTPWGFTNEKLFF

V gene: TRBV12-5
J gene: TRBJ2-5
CDR3 protein: CASGGIAGGPLKTQYF

V gene: TRBV11-2
J gene: TRBJ2-1
CDR3 protein: CASSLDTASGSYNEQFF

V gene: TRBV5-6
J gene: TRBJ2-3
CDR3 protein: CASSLGGGITDTQYF

V gene: TRBV7-9
J gene: TRBJ2-7
CDR3 protein: CASSPQGLTYEQYF

V gene: TRBV7-6
J gene: TRBJ2-1
CDR3 protein: CASSPSGSLDNEQFF

V gene: TRBV13
J gene: TRBJ1-2
CDR3 protein: CASSSDLERGYGYTF

V gene: TRBV5-1
J gene: TRBJ2-3
CDR3 protein: CASRLRASGTDTQYF

V gene: TRBV10-3
J gene: TRBJ2-3
CDR3 protein: CAISEWGQISTDTQYF

V gene: TRBV27
J gene: TRBJ2-7
CDR3 protein: CASSPSGSPRHEQYF

V gene: TRBV10-1
J gene: TRBJ2-7
CDR3 protein: CASSESPGSYEQYF

V gene: TRBV5-1
J gene: TRBJ1-1
CDR3 protein: CASSLAIWRGALAMNTEAFF

V gene: TRBV4-2
J gene: TRBJ2-2
CDR3 protein: CASSTGTSAAGELFF

V gene: TRBV5-1
J gene: TRBJ1-1
CDR3 protein: CASSLEGVTGTEAFF

V gene: TRBV7-7
J gene: TRBJ1-1
CDR3 protein: CASSQTENTEAFF

V gene: TRBV2
J gene: TRBJ2-7
CDR3 protein: CFFKQKAAYEQYF

V gene: TRBV19
J gene: TRBJ1-2
CDR3 protein: CASSPGSYGYTF

V gene: TRBV28
J gene: TRBJ1-5
CDR3 protein: CASTPVFARANQPQHF

V gene: TRBV27
J gene: TRBJ2-1
CDR3 protein: CASSRQTSGMPVEQFF

V gene: TRBV6-4
J gene: TRBJ2-2
CDR3 protein: CASSPQNTGELFF

V gene: TRBV6-6
J gene: TRBJ1-2
CDR3 protein: CASRGTALYGYTF

V gene: TRBV6-1
J gene: TRBJ1-1
CDR3 protein: CASRDRSNTEAFF

V gene: TRBV30
J gene: TRBJ2-7
CDR3 protein: CAWSDRIRTYEQYF

V gene: TRBV27
J gene: TRBJ2-7
CDR3 protein: CASSVGGMAYEQYF

V gene: TRBV2
J gene: TRBJ2-1
CDR3 protein: CASSLGVAYNEQFF

V gene: TRBV25-1
J gene: TRBJ2-5
CDR3 protein: CASSELQRELYF

V gene: TRBV10-3
J gene: TRBJ2-7
CDR3 protein: CAISDDRYEQYF